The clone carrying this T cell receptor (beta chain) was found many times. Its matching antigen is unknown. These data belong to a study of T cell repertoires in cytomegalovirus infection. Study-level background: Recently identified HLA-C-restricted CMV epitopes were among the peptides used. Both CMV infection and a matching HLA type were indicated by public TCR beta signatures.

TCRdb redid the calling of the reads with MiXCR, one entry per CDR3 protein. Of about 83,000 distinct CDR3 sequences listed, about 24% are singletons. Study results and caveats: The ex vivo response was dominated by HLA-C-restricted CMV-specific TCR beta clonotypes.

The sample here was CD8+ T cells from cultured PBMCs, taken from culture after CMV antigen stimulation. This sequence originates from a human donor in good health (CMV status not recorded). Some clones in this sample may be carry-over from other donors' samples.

This CDR3 reads CASSYEGLEQYF. The CDR3 DNA sequence: TGTGCCAGCAGTTACGAGGGGCTGGAGCAGTACTTC. This chain links TRBV6-6 with TRBJ2-7, with D perhaps given as TRBD1 or TRBD2 (5 bases each). Per the germline V gene, CDR1 is MNHNY and CDR2 is SVGAGI (reference sequence). This CDR3 contains 12 residues. Between the trimmed V and J ends, which lost 2 bases and 7 bases, there was a span of 9 bases.